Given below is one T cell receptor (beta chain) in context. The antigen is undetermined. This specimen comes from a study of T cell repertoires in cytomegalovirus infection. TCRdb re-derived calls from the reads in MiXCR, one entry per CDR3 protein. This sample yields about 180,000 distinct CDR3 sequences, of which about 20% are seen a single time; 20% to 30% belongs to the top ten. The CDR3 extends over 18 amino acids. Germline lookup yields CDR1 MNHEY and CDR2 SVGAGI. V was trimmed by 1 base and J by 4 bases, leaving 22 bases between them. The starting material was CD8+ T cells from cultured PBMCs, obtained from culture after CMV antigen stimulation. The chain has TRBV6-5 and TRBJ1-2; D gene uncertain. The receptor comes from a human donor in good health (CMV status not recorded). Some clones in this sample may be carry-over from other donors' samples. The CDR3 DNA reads TGTGCCAGCAGTTACTTATCCCCCCTGCGGAATAGCGGCTATGGCTACACCTTC. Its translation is CASSYLSPLRNSGYGYTF.